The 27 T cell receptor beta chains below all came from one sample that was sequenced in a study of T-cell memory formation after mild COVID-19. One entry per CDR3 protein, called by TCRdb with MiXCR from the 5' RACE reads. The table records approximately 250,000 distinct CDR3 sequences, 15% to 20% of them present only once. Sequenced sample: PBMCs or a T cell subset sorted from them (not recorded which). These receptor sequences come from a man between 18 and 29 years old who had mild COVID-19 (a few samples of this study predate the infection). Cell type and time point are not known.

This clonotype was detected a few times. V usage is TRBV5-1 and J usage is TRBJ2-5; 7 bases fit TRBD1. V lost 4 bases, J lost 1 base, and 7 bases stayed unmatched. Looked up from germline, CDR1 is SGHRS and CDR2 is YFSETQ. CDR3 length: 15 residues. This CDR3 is CASSLQGVSQETQYF. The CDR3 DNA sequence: TGCGCCAGCAGCCTTCAGGGGGTTTCCCAAGAGACCCAGTACTTC.

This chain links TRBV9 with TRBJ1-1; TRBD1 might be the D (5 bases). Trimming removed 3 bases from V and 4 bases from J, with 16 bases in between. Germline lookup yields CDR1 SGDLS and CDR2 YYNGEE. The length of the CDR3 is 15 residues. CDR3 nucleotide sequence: TGTGCCAGCAGCGCCGGACAAAACGGGGGCACTGAAGCTTTCTTT. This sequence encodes CASSAGQNGGTEAFF.

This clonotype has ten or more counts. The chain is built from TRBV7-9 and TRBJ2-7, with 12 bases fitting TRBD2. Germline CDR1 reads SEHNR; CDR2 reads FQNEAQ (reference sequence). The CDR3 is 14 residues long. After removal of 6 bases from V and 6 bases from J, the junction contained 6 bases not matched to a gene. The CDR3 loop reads CASSPPGLAGEQYV. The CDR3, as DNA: TGTGCCAGCAGTCCTCCGGGACTAGCGGGCGAGCAGTACGTC.

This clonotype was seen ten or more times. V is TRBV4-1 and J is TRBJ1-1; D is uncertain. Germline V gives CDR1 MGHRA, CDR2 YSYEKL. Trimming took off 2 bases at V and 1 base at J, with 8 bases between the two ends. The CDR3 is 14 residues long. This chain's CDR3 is CASSQPRTNTEAFF. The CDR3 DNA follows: TGCGCCAGCAGCCAACCCCGCACGAACACTGAAGCTTTCTTT.

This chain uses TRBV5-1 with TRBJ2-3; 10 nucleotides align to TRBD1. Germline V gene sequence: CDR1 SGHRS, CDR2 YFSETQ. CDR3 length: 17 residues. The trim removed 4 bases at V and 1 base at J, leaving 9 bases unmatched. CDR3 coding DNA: TGCGCCAGCAGCGCCGGGACAGGGGTATTAGGCACAGATACGCAGTATTTT. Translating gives CASSAGTGVLGTDTQYF.

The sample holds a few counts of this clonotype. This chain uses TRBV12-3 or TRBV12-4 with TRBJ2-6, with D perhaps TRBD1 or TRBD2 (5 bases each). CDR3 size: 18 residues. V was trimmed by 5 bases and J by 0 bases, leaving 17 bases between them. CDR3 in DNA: TGTGCCAGCAGTCCCACACCGGGACGGGACTCTGGGGCCAACGTCCTGACTTTC. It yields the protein CASSPTPGRDSGANVLTF.

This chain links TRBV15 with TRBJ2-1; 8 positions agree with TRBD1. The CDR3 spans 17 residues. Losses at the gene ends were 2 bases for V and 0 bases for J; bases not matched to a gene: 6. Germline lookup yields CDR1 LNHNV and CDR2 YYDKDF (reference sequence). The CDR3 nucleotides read TGTGCCACCAGCAGAATGACAGGGGCGACCTCCTACAATGAGCAGTTCTTC. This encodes CATSRMTGATSYNEQFF.

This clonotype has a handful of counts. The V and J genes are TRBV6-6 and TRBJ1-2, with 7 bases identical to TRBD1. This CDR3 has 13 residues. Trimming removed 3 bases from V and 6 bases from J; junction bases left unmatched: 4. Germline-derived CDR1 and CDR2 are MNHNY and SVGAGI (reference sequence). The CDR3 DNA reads TGTGCCAGCAGTTATTCTGACAGGGATGGCTACACCTTC. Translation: CASSYSDRDGYTF.

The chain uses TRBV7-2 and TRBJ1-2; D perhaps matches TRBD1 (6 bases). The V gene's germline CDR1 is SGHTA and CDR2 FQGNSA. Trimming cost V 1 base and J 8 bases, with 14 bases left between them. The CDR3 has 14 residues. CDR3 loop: CASSLVRQGLGYTF. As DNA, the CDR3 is TGTGCCAGCAGCTTAGTTCGGCAGGGGCTGGGCTACACCTTC.

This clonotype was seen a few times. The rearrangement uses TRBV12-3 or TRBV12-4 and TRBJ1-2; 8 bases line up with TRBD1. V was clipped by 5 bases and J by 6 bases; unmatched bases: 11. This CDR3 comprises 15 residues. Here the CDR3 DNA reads TGTGCCAGCAGTCCACTGTACCCAGGGGGCGATGGCTACACCTTC. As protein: CASSPLYPGGDGYTF.

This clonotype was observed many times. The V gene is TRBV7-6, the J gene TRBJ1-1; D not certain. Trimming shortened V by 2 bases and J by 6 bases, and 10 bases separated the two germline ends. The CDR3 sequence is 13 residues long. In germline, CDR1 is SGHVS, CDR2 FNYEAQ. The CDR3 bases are TGTGCCAGCAGCTTAAACAGTGCCGCTGAAGCTTTCTTT. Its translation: CASSLNSAAEAFF.

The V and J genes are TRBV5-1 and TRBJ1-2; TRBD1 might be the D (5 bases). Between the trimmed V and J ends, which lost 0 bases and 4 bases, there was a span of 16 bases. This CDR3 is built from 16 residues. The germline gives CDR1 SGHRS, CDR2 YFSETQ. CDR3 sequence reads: CASSLGGQGQGYGYTF. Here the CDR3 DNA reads TGCGCCAGCAGCTTGGGGGGCCAGGGCCAGGGCTATGGCTACACCTTC.

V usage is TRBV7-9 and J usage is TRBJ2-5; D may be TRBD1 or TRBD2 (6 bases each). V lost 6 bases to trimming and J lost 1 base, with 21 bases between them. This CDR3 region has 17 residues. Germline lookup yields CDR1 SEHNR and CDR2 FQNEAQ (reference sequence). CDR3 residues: CASSRGPRFGGQETQYF. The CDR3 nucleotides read TGTGCCAGCAGTCGGGGGCCCCGCTTCGGTGGCCAAGAGACCCAGTACTTC.

The CDR3 coding sequence is TGTGCCAGCAGCTTGGGGGACAGGGGGCGCGCAGATACGCAGTATTTT. Its protein product is CASSLGDRGRADTQYF. This chain links TRBV5-5 with TRBJ2-3; the match to TRBD1 covers 12 bases. Germline CDR1 and CDR2: SGHKS and YYEKEE (reference sequence). CDR3 length equals 16 residues. With 0 bases clipped from V and 4 bases from J, the junction kept 3 bases outside the gene matches.

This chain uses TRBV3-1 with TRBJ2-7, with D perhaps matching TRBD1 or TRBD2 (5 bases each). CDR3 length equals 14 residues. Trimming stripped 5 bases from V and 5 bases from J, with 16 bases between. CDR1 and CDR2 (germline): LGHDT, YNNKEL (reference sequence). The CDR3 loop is CASSSRDHWDEQYF. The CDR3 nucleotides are TGTGCCAGCAGCTCCCGGGACCACTGGGACGAGCAGTACTTC.

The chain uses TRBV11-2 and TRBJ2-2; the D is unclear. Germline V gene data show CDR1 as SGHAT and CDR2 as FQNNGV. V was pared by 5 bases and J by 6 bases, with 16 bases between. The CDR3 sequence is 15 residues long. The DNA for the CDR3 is TGTGCCAGCAGCCCCATTCCAGGCTTACCCGGGGAGCTGTTTTTT. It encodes CASSPIPGLPGELFF.

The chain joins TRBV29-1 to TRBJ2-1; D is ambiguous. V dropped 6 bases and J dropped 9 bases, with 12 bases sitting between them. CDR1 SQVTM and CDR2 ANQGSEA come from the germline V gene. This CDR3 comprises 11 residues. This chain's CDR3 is CSVRQYGEQFF. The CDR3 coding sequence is TGCAGCGTACGACAATACGGTGAGCAGTTCTTC.

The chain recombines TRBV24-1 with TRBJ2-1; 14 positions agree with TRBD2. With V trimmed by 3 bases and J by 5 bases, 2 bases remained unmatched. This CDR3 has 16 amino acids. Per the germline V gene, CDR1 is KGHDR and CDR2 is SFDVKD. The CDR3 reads CATSDPTSGGDNEQFF. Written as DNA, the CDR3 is TGTGCCACCAGTGATCCGACTAGCGGGGGGGACAATGAGCAGTTCTTC.

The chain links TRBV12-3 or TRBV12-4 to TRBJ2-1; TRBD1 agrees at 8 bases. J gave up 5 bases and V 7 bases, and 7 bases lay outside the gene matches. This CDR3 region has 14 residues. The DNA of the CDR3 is TGTGCCAGCATCGAGGGACAGGAAAACAATGAGCAGTTCTTC. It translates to CASIEGQENNEQFF.

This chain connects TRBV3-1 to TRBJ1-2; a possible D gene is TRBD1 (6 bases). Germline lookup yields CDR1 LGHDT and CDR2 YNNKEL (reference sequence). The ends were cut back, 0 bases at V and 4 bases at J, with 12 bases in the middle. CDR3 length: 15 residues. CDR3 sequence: CASSQDGTGRYGYTF. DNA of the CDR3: TGTGCCAGCAGCCAAGATGGAACAGGGCGCTATGGCTACACCTTC.

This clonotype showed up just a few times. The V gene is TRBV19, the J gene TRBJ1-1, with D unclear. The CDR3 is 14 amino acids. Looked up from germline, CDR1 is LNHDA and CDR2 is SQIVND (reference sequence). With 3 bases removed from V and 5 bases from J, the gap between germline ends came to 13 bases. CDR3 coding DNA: TGTGCCAGTAGTATTACAGCCTTGGGGACTGAAGCTTTCTTT. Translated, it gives CASSITALGTEAFF.

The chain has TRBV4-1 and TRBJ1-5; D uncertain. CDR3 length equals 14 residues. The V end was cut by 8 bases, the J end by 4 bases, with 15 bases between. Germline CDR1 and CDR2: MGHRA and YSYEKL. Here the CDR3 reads CASQEFGANQPQHF. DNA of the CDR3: TGCGCCAGCCAAGAGTTTGGAGCTAATCAGCCCCAGCATTTT.

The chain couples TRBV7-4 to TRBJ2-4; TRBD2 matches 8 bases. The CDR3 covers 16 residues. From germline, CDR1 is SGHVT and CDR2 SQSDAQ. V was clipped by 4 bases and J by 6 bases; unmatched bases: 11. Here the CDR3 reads CASSSSGGISANIQYF. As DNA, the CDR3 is TGTGCCAGCAGCTCCTCGGGGGGGATCTCCGCAAACATTCAGTACTTC.

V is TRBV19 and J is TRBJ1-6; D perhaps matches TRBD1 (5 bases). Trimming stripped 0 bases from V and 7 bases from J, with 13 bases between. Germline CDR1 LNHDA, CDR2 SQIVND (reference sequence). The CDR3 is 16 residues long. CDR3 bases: TGTGCCAGTAGTATAGATTATCAGGGTGTGAATTCACCCCTCCACTTT. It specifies CASSIDYQGVNSPLHF. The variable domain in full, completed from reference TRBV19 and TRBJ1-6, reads DGGITQSPKYLFRKEGQNVTLSCEQNLNHDAMYWYRQDPGQGLRLIYYSQIVNDFQKGDIAEGYSVSREKKESFPLTVTSAQKNPTAFYLCASSIDYQGVNSPLHFGNGTRLTVT.

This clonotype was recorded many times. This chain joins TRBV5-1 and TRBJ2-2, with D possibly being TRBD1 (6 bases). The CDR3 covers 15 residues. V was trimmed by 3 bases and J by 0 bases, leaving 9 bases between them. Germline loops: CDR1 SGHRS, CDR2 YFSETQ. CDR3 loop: CASSSDRSNTGELFF. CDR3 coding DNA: TGCGCCAGCAGCTCGGACAGATCGAACACCGGGGAGCTGTTTTTT.

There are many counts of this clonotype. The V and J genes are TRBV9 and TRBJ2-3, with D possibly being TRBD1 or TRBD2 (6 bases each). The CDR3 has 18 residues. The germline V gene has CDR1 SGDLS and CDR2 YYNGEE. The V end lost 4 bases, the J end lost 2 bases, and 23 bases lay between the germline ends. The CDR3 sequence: CASSPRRGAAYFTDTQYF. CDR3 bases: TGTGCCAGCAGCCCACGGAGGGGGGCAGCGTACTTCACAGATACGCAGTATTTT. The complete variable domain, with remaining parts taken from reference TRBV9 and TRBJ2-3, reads DSGVTQTPKHLITATGQRVTLRCSPRSGDLSVYWYQQSLDQGLQFLIQYYNGEERAKGNILERFSAQQFPDLHSELNLSSLELGDSALYFCASSPRRGAAYFTDTQYFGPGTRLTVL.

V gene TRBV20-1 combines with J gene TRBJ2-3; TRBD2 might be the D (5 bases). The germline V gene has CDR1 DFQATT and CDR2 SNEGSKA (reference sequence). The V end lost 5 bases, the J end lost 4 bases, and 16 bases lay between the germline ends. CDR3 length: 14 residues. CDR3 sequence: CSAPSSRGSDTQYF. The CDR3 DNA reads TGCAGTGCTCCCTCTTCGAGAGGGTCAGATACGCAGTATTTT.